The 18 T cell receptor beta chains presented below share a single source sample, sequenced in a study of human T cells and chemical hapten exposure. One entry per CDR3 protein, called by TCRdb with MiXCR from the RACE reads. The table has approximately 260,000 distinct CDR3 sequences, about 8.1% seen once. Time point reported: pre-sensitization, week 0. Treatment described: therapeutic diphenylcyclopropenone sensitization with weekly scalp DPC. This specimen consisted of whole blood, obtained in connection with sensitization to the hapten diphenylcyclopropenone (DPC). The origin of the receptors is a middle-aged woman with alopecia areata. Some clones in this sample may be carry-over from other donors' samples.

The chain carries TRBV3-1 and TRBJ2-3; 14 bases match TRBD2. V dropped 8 bases and J dropped 2; count of bases not matched to a gene: 6. CDR3 length: 16 amino acids. Germline V lookup: CDR1 LGHDT, CDR2 YNNKEL (reference sequence). CDR3 bases: TGTGCCAGCCGACTAGCGGGAGGGATAAACACAGATACGCAGTATTTT. Amino acid sequence: CASRLAGGINTDTQYF.

V is TRBV5-1 and J is TRBJ1-4, with TRBD1 matching over 7 bases. V was pared by 4 bases and J by 5 bases, with 8 bases of the junction left unmatched. CDR3 length: 15 amino acids. Germline V gives CDR1 SGHRS, CDR2 YFSETQ. CDR3 protein: CASSRRQGGNEKLFF. CDR3 bases: TGCGCCAGCAGCAGGAGACAGGGCGGAAATGAAAAACTGTTTTTT.

This clonotype has just a few counts. The V and J genes are TRBV3-1 and TRBJ2-1; 9 bases are shared with TRBD2. The V gene end was trimmed by 1 base and the J gene end by 9 bases; junction bases not matched to a gene: 13. Germline V gene data show CDR1 as LGHDT and CDR2 as YNNKEL (reference sequence). The CDR3 spans 17 residues. Here the CDR3 reads CASSQALRGTSLTEQFF. The CDR3 bases are TGTGCCAGCAGCCAAGCCCTACGAGGGACTAGCCTCACTGAGCAGTTCTTC.

The rearrangement joins TRBV7-2 to TRBJ2-5; D may be TRBD1 (5 bases). Looked up from germline, CDR1 is SGHTA and CDR2 is FQGNSA. This CDR3 contains 15 residues. V dropped 5 bases and J dropped 1 base, with 14 bases sitting between them. Here the CDR3 DNA reads TGTGCCAGCAGCCGTCCCCCTGGGGCCCAAGAGACCCAGTACTTC. This sequence encodes CASSRPPGAQETQYF. The entire variable domain, with the rest obtained from reference TRBV7-2 and TRBJ2-5, is as follows: GAGVSQSPSNKVTEKGKDVELRCDPISGHTALYWYRQSLGQGLEFLIYFQGNSAPDKSGLPSDRFSAERTGGSVSTLTIQRTQQEDSAVYLCASSRPPGAQETQYFGPGTRLLVL.

The chain employs TRBV2 and TRBJ2-5; TRBD2 matches 12 bases. V dropped 0 bases and J dropped 8; count of bases not matched to a gene: 7. The CDR3 has 16 amino acids. Germline loops: CDR1 SNHLY, CDR2 FYNNEI. CDR3 bases: TGTGCCAGCAGTGAAGCGCCACTAGCGGGAGGCCAAACCCAGTACTTC. Translation gives CASSEAPLAGGQTQYF.

The CDR3 reads CSALLQGAQGYTF. CDR3 nucleotides: TGCAGTGCTCTACTTCAGGGCGCCCAAGGCTACACCTTC. The chain joins TRBV20-1 to TRBJ1-2, with a possible D match to TRBD1 (5 bases). The CDR3 length is 13 residues. Germline CDR1 reads DFQATT; CDR2 reads SNEGSKA (reference sequence). The germline V and J ends were trimmed by 5 bases and 8 bases, with 18 bases remaining between them.

This clonotype was picked up a small number of times. The chain uses TRBV7-3 and TRBJ2-5; weak D call: TRBD1 (5 bases). Germline loops: CDR1 SGHTA, CDR2 FQGTGA. Trimming removed 4 bases at V and 5 bases at J, with 17 bases between. The CDR3 consists of 15 residues. The DNA for the CDR3 is TGTGCCAGCAGCTCCCAGGGTTCCATCTTGGAGACCCAGTACTTC. Translated, it gives CASSSQGSILETQYF.

The chain couples TRBV7-2 to TRBJ2-2; D is unresolved. The germline gives CDR1 SGHTA, CDR2 FQGNSA. The germline V and J ends were trimmed by 1 base and 7 bases, with 13 bases remaining between them. The CDR3 runs 15 residues. Here the CDR3 DNA reads TGTGCCAGCAGCTTAGTTGGCCGGGTAGGCGGGGAGCTGTTTTTT. Amino acid sequence: CASSLVGRVGGELFF.

This rearrangement joins TRBV9 to TRBJ2-7; D is perhaps TRBD1 (6 bases). V lost 4 bases and J 2 bases, leaving 16 bases between the germline ends. The length of the CDR3 is 15 residues. In germline, CDR1 is SGDLS, CDR2 YYNGEE. CDR3 sequence (DNA): TGTGCCAGCAGCCAATCGACCCAGGGGCCCTACGAGCAGTACTTC. Protein: CASSQSTQGPYEQYF.

This clonotype was detected many times. J is TRBJ1-6 and V is TRBV3-1; TRBD1 might be the D (5 bases). CDR3 length: 13 residues. Between the trimmed V and J ends, which lost 4 bases and 7 bases, there was a span of 8 bases. Germline loops: CDR1 LGHDT, CDR2 YNNKEL (reference sequence). The CDR3 DNA reads as TGTGCCAGCAGCCGGGACGAAAATTCACCCCTCCACTTT. Its translation: CASSRDENSPLHF.

This clonotype was seen repeatedly, ten times or more. The chain carries TRBV12-3 or TRBV12-4 and TRBJ2-5; possible D gene TRBD2, 5 bases. This CDR3 region has 13 residues. Trimming removed 2 bases from V and 3 bases from J, with 7 bases in between. In DNA form, the CDR3 reads TGTGCCAGCAGTTTATACGGGAAAGAGACCCAGTACTTC. It encodes CASSLYGKETQYF.

Many counts were recorded for this clonotype. The chain couples TRBV7-2 to TRBJ2-1; perhaps TRBD1 as D (6 bases). The CDR3 runs to 13 residues. Between the trimmed V and J ends, which lost 5 bases and 4 bases, there was a span of 9 bases. CDR1 and CDR2 (germline): SGHTA, FQGNSA. The CDR3 region is CASSGQLYNEQFF. CDR3 coding DNA: TGTGCCAGCAGCGGACAGTTATACAATGAGCAGTTCTTC.

This clonotype was detected many times. This chain joins TRBV20-1 and TRBJ2-7; no reliable D call. The V gene lost 1 base and the J gene lost 6 bases, with 7 bases spanning the gap. The germline V gene encodes CDR1 DFQATT and CDR2 SNEGSKA (reference sequence). This CDR3 spans 11 amino acids. The chain's CDR3 is CSARGRAEQYF. CDR3 in DNA: TGCAGTGCTAGAGGACGGGCCGAGCAGTACTTC.

This clonotype was seen more than once but under ten times. The V call is TRBV29-1, the J call TRBJ2-3; possibly TRBD2 for D (6 bases). From germline, CDR1 is SQVTM and CDR2 ANQGSEA. The V and J ends lost 6 bases and 1 base respectively, with 14 bases between them. This CDR3 contains 14 residues. The CDR3 is CSVLYGTGTDTQYF. The CDR3, as DNA: TGCAGCGTGCTTTATGGGACTGGCACAGATACGCAGTATTTT.

The chain couples TRBV7-3 to TRBJ1-1; tentative D call: TRBD1 (6 bases). CDR1 and CDR2 from the germline V gene are SGHTA and FQGTGA. The V end lost 5 bases, the J end lost 0 bases, and 13 bases lay between the germline ends. This CDR3 has 15 amino acids. This CDR3 is CASSPGGRMNTEAFF. CDR3 nucleotides: TGTGCCAGCAGCCCCGGGGGCAGGATGAACACTGAAGCTTTCTTT.

This sequence joins TRBV19 and TRBJ1-5; tentative D call: TRBD1 (6 bases). Germline CDR1 is LNHDA and CDR2 is SQIVND (reference sequence). The CDR3 is 15 residues long. V was pared by 8 bases and J by 0 bases, with 14 bases between. The CDR3 sequence: CASLYGTNSNQPQHF. In DNA, the CDR3 is TGTGCCAGTCTATACGGGACAAATAGCAATCAGCCCCAGCATTTT.

This clonotype has more than one count but fewer than ten. This chain links TRBV5-1 with TRBJ2-1, with D perhaps matching TRBD2 (7 bases). Germline loops: CDR1 SGHRS, CDR2 YFSETQ. CDR3 length: 16 amino acids. V was cut by 0 bases and J by 5 bases, with 15 bases left in between. CDR3 coding DNA: TGCGCCAGCAGCTTGGCCGGGGGGCTCATAAACAATGAGCAGTTCTTC. Encoded protein: CASSLAGGLINNEQFF.

The chain recombines TRBV5-1 with TRBJ1-3, with unresolved D. The CDR3 is made up of 14 amino acids. V dropped 4 bases and J dropped 0 bases, with 8 bases sitting between them. Germline V gene lookup returns CDR1 SGHRS and CDR2 YFSETQ. The CDR3, as DNA: TGCGCCAGCAGCGCAACAAGCTCTGGAAACACCATATATTTT. Translating gives CASSATSSGNTIYF.